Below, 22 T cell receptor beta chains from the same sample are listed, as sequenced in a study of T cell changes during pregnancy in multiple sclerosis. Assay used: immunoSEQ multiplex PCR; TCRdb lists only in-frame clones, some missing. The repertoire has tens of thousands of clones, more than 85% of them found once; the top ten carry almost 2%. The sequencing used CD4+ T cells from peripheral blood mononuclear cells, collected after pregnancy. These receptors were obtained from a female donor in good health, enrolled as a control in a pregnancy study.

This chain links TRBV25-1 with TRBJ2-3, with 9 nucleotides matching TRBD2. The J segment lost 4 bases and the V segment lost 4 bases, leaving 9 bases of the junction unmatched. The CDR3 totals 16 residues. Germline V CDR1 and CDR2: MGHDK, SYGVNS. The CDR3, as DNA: TGTGCCAGCAGTGGGGTTAGTAGCGGGGGTTCAGATACGCAGTATTTT. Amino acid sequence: CASSGVSSGGSDTQYF.

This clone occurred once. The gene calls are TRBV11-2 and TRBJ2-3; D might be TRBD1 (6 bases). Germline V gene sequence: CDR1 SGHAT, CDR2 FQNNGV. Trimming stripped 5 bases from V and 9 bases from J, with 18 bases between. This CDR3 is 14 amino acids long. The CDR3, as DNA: TGTGCCAGCAGCCGAATACAGGGTCTGGGGACGCAGTATTTT. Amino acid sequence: CASSRIQGLGTQYF.

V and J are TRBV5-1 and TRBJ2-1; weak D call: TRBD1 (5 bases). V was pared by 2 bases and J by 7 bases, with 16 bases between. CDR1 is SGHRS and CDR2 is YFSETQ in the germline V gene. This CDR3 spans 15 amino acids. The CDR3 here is CASSFVATAMNEQFF. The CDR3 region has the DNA TGCGCCAGCAGCTTTGTCGCGACAGCTATGAATGAGCAGTTCTTC.

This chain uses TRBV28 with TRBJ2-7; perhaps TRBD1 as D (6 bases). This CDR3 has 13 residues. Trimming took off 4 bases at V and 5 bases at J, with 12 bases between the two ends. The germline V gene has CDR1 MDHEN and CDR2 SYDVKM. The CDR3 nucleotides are TGTGCCAGCAGTTGGGGCAGGGGCCACGAGCAGTACTTC. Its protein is CASSWGRGHEQYF.

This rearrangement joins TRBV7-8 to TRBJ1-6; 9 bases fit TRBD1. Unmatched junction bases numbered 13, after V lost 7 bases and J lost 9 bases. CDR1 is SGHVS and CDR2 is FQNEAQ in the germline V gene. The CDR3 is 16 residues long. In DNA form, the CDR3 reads TGTGCCAGCACCAACATCGCCGGGACAGGGCTTTCACCCCTCCACTTT. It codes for CASTNIAGTGLSPLHF.

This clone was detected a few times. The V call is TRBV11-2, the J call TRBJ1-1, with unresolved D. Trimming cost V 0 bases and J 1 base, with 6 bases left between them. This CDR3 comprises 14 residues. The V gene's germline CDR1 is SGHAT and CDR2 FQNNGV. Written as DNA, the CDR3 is TGTGCCAGCAGCTTAGAGTTCCGGAACACTGAAGCTTTCTTT. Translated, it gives CASSLEFRNTEAFF.

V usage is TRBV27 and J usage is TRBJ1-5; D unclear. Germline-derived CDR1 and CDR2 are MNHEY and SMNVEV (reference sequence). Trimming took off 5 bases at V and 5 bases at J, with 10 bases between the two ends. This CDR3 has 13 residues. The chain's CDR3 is CASSLTRDQPQHF. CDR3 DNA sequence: TGTGCCAGCAGTCTCACGCGCGATCAGCCCCAGCATTTT.

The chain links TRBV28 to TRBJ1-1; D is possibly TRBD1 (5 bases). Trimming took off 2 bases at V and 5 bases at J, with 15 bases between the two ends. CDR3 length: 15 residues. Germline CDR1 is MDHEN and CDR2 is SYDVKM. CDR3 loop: CASSLHPPGRTEAFF. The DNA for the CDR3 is TGTGCCAGCAGTTTACACCCTCCAGGGCGAACTGAAGCTTTCTTT.

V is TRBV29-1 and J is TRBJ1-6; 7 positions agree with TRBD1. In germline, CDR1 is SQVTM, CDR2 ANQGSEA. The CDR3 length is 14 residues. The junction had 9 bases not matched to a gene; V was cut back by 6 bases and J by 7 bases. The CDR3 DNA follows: TGCAGCGTGCTTACAGGGGATACGAATTCACCCCTCCACTTT. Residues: CSVLTGDTNSPLHF.

CDR3 sequence: CASSRNQGNEKLFF. In nucleotides, the CDR3 is TGTGCCAGCTCACGAAACCAGGGCAATGAAAAACTGTTTTTT. V gene TRBV18 combines with J gene TRBJ1-4; tentative D call: TRBD1 (5 bases). The CDR3 is 14 residues long. Trimming took off 4 bases at V and 5 bases at J, with 11 bases between the two ends. Germline assignment: CDR1 KGHSH and CDR2 LQKENI.

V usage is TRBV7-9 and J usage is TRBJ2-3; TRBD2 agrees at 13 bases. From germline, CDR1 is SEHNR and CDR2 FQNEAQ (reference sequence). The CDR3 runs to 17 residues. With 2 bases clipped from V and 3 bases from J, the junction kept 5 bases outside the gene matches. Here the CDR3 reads CASSLLPGLAGTDTQYF. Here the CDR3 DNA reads TGTGCCAGCAGCTTATTACCGGGACTAGCGGGGACAGATACGCAGTATTTT.

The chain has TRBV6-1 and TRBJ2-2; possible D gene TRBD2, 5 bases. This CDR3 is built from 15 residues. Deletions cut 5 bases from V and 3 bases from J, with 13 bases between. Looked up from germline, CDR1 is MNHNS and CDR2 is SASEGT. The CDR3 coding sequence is TGTGCCAGCAGTTTTAACACGCGGGACACCGGGGAGCTGTTTTTT. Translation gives CASSFNTRDTGELFF.

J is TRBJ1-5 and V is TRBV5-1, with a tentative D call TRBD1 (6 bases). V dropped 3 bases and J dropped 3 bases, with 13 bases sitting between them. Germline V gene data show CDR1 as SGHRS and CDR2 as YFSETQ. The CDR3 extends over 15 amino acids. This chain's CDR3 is CASSYSGDPNQPQHF. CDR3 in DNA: TGCGCCAGCAGCTATTCAGGGGACCCCAATCAGCCCCAGCATTTT.

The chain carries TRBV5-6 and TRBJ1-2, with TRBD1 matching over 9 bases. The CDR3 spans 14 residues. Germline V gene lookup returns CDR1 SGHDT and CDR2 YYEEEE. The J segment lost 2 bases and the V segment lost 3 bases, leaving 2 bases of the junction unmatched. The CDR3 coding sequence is TGTGCCAGCAGCTGGGGACAGGGAAACTATGGCTACACCTTC. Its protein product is CASSWGQGNYGYTF.

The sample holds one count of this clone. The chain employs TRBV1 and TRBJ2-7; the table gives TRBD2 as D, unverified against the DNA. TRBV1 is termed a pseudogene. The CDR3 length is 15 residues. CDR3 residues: CTSSPSVFPPYEQYF. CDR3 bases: TGCACCAGCAGCCCTAGCGTTTTTCCCCCATACGAGCAGTACTTC.

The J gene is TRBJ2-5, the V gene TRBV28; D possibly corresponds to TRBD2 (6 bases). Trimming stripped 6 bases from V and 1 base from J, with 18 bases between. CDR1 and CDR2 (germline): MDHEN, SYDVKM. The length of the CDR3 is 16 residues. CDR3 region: CASRLAGLSIQETQYF. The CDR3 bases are TGTGCCAGCAGGCTGGCGGGGCTGTCGATCCAAGAGACCCAGTACTTC.

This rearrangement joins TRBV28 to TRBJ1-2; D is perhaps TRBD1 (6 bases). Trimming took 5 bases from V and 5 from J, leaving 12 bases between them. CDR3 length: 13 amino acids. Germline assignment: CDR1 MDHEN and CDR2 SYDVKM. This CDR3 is CASSEGGQYGYTF. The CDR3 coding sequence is TGTGCCAGCAGTGAAGGGGGTCAGTATGGCTACACCTTC.

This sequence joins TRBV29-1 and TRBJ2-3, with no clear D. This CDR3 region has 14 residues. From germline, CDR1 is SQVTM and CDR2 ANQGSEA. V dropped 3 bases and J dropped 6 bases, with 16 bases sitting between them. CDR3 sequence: CSVDAIGVIDTQYF. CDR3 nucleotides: TGCAGCGTTGACGCGATCGGAGTTATCGATACGCAGTATTTT.

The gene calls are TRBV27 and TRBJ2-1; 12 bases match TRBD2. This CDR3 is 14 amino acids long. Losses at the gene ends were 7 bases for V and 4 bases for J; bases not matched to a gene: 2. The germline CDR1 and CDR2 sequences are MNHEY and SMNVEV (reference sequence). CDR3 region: CASTGLAGYNEQFF. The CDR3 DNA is TGTGCCAGCACCGGACTAGCGGGGTACAATGAGCAGTTCTTC.

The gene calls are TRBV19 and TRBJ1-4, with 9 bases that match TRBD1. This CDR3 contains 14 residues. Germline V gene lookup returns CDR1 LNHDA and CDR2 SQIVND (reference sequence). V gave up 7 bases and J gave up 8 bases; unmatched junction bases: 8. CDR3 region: CASNADRGREKLFF. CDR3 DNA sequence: TGTGCCAGTAACGCCGACAGGGGGAGGGAAAAACTGTTTTTT.

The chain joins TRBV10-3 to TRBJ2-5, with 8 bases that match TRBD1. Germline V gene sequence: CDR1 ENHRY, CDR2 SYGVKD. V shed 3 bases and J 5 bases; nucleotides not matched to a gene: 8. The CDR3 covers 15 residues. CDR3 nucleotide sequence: TGTGCCATCAGTGAACCGACAGGGGCGGGGGAGACCCAGTACTTC. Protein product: CAISEPTGAGETQYF.

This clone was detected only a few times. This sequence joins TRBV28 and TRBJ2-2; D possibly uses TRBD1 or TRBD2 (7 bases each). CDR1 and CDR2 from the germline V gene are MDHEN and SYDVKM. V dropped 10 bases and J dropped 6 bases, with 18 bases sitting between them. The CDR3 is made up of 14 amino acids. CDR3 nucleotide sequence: TGTGCCATCAGGGGGGGGAGATACTCCGGGGAGCTGTTTTTT. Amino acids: CAIRGGRYSGELFF.